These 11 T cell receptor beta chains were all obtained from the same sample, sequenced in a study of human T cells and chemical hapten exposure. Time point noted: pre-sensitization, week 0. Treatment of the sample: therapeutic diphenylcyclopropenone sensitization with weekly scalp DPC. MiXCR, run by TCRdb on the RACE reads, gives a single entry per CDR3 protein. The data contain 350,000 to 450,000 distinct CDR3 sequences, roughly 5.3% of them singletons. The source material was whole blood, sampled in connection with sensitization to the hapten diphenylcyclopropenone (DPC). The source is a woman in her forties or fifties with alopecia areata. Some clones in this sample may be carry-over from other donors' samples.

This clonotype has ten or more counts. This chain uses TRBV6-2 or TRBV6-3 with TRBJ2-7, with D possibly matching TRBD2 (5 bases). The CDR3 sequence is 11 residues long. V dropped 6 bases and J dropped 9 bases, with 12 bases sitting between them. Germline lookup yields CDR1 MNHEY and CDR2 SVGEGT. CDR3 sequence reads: CASSSPGRQYF. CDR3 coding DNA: TGTGCCAGCAGCTCTCCGGGGAGGCAGTACTTC.

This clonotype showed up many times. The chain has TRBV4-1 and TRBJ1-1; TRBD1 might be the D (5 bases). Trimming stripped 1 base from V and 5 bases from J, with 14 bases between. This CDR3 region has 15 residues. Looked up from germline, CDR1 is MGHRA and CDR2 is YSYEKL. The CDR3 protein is CASSQAGIGGTEAFF. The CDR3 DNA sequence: TGCGCCAGCAGCCAAGCAGGGATCGGGGGGACTGAAGCTTTCTTT.

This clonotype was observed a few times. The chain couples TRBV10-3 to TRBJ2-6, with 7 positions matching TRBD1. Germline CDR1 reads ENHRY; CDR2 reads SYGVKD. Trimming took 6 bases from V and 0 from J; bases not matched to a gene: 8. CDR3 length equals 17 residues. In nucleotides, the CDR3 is TGTGCCATCAGGACCTGGGACAGCGACTCTGGGGCCAACGTCCTGACTTTC. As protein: CAIRTWDSDSGANVLTF.

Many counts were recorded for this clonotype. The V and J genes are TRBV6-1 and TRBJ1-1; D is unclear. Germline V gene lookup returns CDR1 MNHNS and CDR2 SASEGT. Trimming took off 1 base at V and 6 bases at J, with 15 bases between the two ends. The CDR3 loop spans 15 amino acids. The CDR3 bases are TGTGCCAGCAGTGAAGGGCGGTCTTTGGACTCTGAAGCTTTCTTT. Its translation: CASSEGRSLDSEAFF.

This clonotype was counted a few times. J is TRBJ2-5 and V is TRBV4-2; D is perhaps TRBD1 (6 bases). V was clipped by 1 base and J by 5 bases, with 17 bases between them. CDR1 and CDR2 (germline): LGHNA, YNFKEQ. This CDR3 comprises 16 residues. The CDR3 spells CASSQATGGFGETQYF. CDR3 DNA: TGTGCCAGCAGCCAAGCGACAGGAGGCTTCGGGGAGACCCAGTACTTC.

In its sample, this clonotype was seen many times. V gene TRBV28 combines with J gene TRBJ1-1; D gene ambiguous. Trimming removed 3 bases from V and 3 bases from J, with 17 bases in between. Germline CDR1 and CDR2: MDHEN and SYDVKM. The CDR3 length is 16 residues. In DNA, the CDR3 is TGTGCCAGCAGTTTTTTCCTCTCGGGGTCCGACACTGAAGCTTTCTTT. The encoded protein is CASSFFLSGSDTEAFF. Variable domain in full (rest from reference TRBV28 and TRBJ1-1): DVKVTQSSRYLVKRTGEKVFLECVQDMDHENMFWYRQDPGLGLRLIYFSYDVKMKEKGDIPEGYSVSREKKERFSLILESASTNQTSMYLCASSFFLSGSDTEAFFGQGTRLTVV.

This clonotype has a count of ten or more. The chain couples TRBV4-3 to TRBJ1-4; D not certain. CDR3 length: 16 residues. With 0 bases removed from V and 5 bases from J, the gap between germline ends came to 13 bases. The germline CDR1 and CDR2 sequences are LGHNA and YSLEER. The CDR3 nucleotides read TGCGCCAGCAGCCAAGATTCGGGAAGAAGGAATGAAAAACTGTTTTTT. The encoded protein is CASSQDSGRRNEKLFF.

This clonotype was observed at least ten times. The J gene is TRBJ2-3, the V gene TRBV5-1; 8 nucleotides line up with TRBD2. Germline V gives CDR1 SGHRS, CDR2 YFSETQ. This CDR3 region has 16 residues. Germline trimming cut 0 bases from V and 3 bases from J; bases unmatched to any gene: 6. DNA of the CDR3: TGCGCCAGCAGCTTGGTGGCGGGAGGAGGTACAGATACGCAGTATTTT. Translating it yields CASSLVAGGGTDTQYF.

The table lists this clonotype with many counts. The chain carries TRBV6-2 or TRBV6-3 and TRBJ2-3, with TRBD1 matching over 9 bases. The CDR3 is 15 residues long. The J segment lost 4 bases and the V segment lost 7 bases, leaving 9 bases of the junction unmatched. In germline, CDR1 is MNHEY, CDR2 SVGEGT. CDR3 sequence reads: CASTLTGGAADTQYF. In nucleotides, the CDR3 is TGTGCCAGCACCCTAACAGGGGGCGCAGCAGATACGCAGTATTTT.

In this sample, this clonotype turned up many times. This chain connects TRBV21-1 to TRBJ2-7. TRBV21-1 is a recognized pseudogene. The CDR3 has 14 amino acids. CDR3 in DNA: TGTGCCAGCAGCAAAGCCCGAGTCACCTACGAGCAGTACTTC. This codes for CASSKARVTYEQYF.

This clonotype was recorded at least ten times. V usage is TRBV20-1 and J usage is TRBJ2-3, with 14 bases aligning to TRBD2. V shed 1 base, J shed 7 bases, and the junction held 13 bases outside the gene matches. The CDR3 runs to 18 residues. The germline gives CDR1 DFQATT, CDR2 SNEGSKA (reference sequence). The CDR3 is CSARVPGLAGGSGNTQYF. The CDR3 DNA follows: TGCAGTGCTAGAGTCCCTGGACTAGCGGGGGGCTCGGGTAATACGCAGTATTTT.